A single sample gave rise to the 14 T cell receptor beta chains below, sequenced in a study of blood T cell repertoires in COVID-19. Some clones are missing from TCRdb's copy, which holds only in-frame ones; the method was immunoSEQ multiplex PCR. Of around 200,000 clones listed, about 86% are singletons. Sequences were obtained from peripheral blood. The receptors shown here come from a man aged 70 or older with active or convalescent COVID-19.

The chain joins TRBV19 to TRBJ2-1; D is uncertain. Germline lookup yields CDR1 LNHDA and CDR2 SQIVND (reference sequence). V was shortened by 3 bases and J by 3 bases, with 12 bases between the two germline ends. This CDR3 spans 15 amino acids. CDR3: CASSIRFGDYNEQFF. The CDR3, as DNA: TGTGCCAGTAGTATTCGGTTTGGTGACTACAATGAGCAGTTCTTC.

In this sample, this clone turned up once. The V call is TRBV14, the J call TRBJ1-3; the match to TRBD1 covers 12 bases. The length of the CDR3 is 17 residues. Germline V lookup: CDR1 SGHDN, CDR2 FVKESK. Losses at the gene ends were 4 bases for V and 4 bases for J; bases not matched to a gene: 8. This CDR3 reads CASSRGQGAHPGNTIYF. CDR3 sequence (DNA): TGTGCCAGCAGCCGGGGACAGGGGGCGCATCCCGGAAACACCATATATTTT.

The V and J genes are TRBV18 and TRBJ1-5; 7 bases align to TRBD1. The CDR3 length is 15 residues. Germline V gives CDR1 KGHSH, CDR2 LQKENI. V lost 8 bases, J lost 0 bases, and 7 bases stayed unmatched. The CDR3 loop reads CASVGTVSSNQPQHF. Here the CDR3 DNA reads TGTGCCAGCGTAGGGACAGTTTCTAGCAATCAGCCCCAGCATTTT.

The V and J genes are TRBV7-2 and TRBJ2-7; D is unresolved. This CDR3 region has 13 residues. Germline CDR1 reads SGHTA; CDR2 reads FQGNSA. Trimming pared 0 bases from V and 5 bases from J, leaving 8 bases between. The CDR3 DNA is TGTGCCAGCAGCTTAGCGGAGCGACACGAGCAGTACTTC. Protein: CASSLAERHEQYF.

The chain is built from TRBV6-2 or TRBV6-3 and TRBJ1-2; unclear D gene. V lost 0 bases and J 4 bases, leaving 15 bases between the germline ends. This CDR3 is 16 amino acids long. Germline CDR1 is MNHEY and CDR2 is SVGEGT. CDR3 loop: CASSYSVPETAYGYTF. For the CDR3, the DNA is TGTGCCAGCAGTTACTCGGTCCCAGAAACCGCCTATGGCTACACCTTC.

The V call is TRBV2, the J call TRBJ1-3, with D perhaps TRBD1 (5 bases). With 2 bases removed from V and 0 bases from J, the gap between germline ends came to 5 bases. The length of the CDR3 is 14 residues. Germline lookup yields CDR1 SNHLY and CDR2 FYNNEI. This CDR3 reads CASSERGSGNTIYF. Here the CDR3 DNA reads TGTGCCAGCAGTGAAAGGGGCTCTGGAAACACCATATATTTT.

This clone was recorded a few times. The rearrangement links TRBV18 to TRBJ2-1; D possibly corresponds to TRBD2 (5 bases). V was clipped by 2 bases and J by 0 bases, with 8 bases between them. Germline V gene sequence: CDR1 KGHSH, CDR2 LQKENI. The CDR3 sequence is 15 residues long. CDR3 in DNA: TGTGCCAGCTCACCAAGGGAGAACTCCTACAATGAGCAGTTCTTC. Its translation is CASSPRENSYNEQFF.

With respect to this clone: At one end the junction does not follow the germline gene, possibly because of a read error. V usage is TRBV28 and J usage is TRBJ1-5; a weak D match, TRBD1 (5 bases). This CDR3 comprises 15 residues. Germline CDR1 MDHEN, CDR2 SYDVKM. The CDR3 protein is CASSLGAGMVMGQDF. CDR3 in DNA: TGTGCCAGCAGTTTAGGGGCAGGGATGGTAATGGGTCAGGATTTT. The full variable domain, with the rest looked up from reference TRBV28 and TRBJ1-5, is DVKVTQSSRYLVKRTGEKVFLECVQDMDHENMFWYRQDPGLGLRLIYFSYDVKMKEKGDIPEGYSVSREKKERFSLILESASTNQTSMYLCASSLGAGMVMGQDFGDGTRLSIL.

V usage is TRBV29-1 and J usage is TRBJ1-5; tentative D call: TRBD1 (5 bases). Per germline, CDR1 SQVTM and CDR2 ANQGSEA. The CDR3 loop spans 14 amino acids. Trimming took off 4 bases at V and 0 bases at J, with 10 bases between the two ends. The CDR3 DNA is TGCAGCGTTGCTGCGGGGGGTAGCAATCAGCCCCAGCATTTT. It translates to CSVAAGGSNQPQHF.

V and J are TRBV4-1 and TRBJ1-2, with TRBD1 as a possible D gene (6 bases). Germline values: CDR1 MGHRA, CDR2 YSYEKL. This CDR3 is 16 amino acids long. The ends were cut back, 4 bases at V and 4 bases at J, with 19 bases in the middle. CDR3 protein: CASSLSERTEIYGYTF. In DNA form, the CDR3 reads TGCGCCAGCAGCCTTTCAGAGAGGACAGAAATCTATGGCTACACCTTC.

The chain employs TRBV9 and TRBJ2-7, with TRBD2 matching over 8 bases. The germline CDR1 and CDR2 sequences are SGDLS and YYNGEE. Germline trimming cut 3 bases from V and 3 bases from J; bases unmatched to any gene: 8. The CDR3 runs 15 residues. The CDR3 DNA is TGTGCCAGCAGCGGAATCGGGAGGGGACGCTACGAGCAGTACTTC. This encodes CASSGIGRGRYEQYF.

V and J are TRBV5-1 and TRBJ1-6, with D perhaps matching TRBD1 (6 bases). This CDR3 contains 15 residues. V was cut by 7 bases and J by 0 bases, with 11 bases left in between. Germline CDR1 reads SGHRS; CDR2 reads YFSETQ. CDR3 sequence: CASWKGDSYNSPLHF. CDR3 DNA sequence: TGCGCCAGCTGGAAGGGGGACTCCTATAATTCACCCCTCCACTTT.

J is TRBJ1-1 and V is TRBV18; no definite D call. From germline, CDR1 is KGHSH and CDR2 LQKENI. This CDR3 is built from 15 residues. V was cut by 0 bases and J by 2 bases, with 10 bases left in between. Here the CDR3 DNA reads TGTGCCAGCTCACCACCGGCGGGTACTAACACTGAAGCTTTCTTT. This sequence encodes CASSPPAGTNTEAFF.

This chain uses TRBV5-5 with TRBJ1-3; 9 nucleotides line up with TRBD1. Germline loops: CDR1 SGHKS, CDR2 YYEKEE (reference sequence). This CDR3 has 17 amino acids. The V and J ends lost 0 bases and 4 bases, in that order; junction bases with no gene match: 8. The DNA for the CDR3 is TGTGCCAGCAGCTTGGACCCACAGGGGGCGCGGGGAAACACCATATATTTT. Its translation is CASSLDPQGARGNTIYF.